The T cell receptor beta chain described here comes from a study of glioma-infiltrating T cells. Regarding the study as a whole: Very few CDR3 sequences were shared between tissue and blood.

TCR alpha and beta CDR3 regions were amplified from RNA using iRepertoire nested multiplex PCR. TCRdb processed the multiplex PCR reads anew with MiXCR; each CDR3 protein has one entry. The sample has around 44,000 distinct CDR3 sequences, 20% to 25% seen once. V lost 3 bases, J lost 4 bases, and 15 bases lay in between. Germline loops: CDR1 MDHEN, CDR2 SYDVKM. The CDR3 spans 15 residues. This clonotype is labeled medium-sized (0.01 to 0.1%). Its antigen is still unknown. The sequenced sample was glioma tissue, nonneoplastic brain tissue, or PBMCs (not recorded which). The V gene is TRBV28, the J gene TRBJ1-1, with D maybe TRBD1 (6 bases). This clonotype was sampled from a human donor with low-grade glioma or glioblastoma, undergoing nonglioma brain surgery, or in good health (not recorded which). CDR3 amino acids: CASSFRGYTLTEAFF. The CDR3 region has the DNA TGTGCCAGCAGTTTCAGGGGTTACACCCTCACTGAAGCTTTCTTT.